This T cell receptor (beta chain) was identified during a study of blood T cell repertoires in COVID-19 (dated by TCRdb to 2020 to 2022). General notes on the study: Recovered participants in ImmuneRACE Cohort 3 were defined as having two consecutive negative NP/OP PCR tests, clearance from a healthcare professional, or resolution of symptoms. Samples covering the acute and convalescent phases of COVID-19 were provided by collaborators in the United States, Italy and Spain. The prospective study material was composed of cDNA or gDNA derived from T cells, B-cell-depleted T cells, or PBMCs. The dataset comprised deeply sampled blood TCRbeta repertoires from subjects exposed to, actively infected with, or recovered from COVID-19. The repertoires were released in a freely available public database meant as a resource for research on the immune response to SARS-CoV-2. The samples were drawn from two sources: the first 160 participants of the ongoing ImmuneRACE study, and some 1,300 subjects contributed by 6 global collaborators. The sample metadata nearly always contained a de-identified subject ID, COVID-19 status, age in years and sex. Where available, HLA class I and class II types were taken from metadata supplied by the sample provider and were not determined by assay-based typing.

In this sample, this clone turned up a few times. What this receptor recognizes is not known. Per-nucleotide qualities are absent, and no much larger clonotype sits a single base away. The full study reports these points: The quantity of clinical and demographic metadata differed by source and by participant and was supplied without curation.

In the prospective study, participants were roughly 18 to 100 years old, resided in 20 to 30 geographic areas of the United States, and were enrolled through a virtual design. To assign participants to cohorts, the prospective study relied on clinical history that participants themselves reported in a screening survey and a study questionnaire. In the prospective study, mobile phlebotomists collected whole blood, serum and a nasopharyngeal or oropharyngeal swab from each participant. Over a roughly 2-month period, participants in the prospective study had the option of providing additional blood draws and questionnaires. Before DNA extraction, prospective study blood samples were shipped either frozen or at room temperature. TCRbeta CDR3 regions were amplified from genomic DNA using the immunoSEQ Assay, a bias-controlled multiplex PCR. Per the original workflow: Within the assay, amplification of reference gene primers was used to estimate how many nucleated cells each sample contained. Sequence reads were collapsed and filtered to measure the absolute abundance of every unique TCRbeta CDR3 rearrangement. Productive Simpson clonality was computed per sample as the square root of Simpson's diversity index over productive rearrangements. This immuneACCESS table, as held by TCRdb, lists in-frame sequences with V and J called but not all clones. Of the missing ones, under half trace to an unresolved V gene in checked studies; the others have no known cause. V and J calls and clone size follow that table, whereas D and trimming were derived from the DNA. This sample comprises approximately 170,000 clones, roughly 78% of them detected only once. The ten largest account for roughly 20% of the sample.

CDR1 is given as SGHAT and CDR2 as FQNNGV, both from the germline V gene. The CDR3 spans 15 residues, from the cysteine through the phenylalanine. Only the CDR3 region is kept as DNA, spanning 45 bases read in frame from base 1. V is shortened by 0 bases, J by 0 bases, and the region joining them spans 9 bases. The chain links TRBV11-2 with TRBJ2-7, with a weak D call of TRBD2 (7 bases match). This sequence was found in a woman between 65 and 79 years old in a cohort exposed to, infected with or recovered from COVID-19 (not recorded which). Material for sequencing was PBMCs or T cells enriched from blood (not recorded which). The nucleotide sequence is TGTGCCAGCAGCTTAGAGGGGGGGCTCTCCTACGAGCAGTACTTC. This encodes CASSLEGGLSYEQYF.